This T cell receptor beta chain is from a study of blood T cell repertoires in COVID-19. The wider study: Samples of COVID-19 (acute and convalescent) were obtained from the United States, Italy and Spain.

The repertoire was sequenced with immunoSEQ multiplex PCR; TCRdb's copy has only in-frame clones and lacks some. The sample shows some 240,000 clones, nearly 90% of them seen only once. V dropped 5 bases and J dropped 13; count of bases not matched to a gene: 17. Per germline, CDR1 LNHDA and CDR2 SQIVND (reference sequence). The CDR3 extends over 16 amino acids. The origin of this receptor is a woman aged 60-75 years with COVID-19, enrolled during active disease. Material: peripheral blood. The rearrangement uses TRBV19 and TRBJ1-6; 7 bases are shared with TRBD1. The CDR3 nucleotides are TGTGCCAGTAGTTTGTCTGGGACAGAACCTCAAAGCCCCCTCCACTTT. This translates into CASSLSGTEPQSPLHF.